These T cell receptor beta chains were read from a single sample in a study of beta chain features in type 1 diabetes. Produced via immunoSEQ multiplex PCR; TCRdb's table is partial and in-frame only. This repertoire shows approximately 27,000 clones, roughly 45% found once; its top ten account for around 0.3%. Specimen: stem cell memory CD4+ T cells from blood. Every receptor here comes from a man aged 25-45 years with type 1 diabetes. Each CDR3 is given with its conserved first and last residue. The D gene is left open where the match is weak. Only some rows state a clone size, as once, few, many or a class for expanded clones.

clone_size	j_call	d_call	v_call	cdr3_aa	cdr3_nt
NA	TRBJ2-5	TRBD1	TRBV25-1	CASSELGQGKETQYF	TGTGCCAGCAGTGAATTGGGACAGGGTAAAGAGACCCAGTACTTC
few	TRBJ2-3	TRBD2	TRBV5-1	CASNVRGGTDTQYF	TGCGCCAGCAACGTTCGGGGGGGCACAGATACGCAGTATTTT
NA	TRBJ2-1	NA	TRBV5-1	CASSLFLLAAGVGNEQFF	TGCGCCAGCAGCTTGTTTCTCCTCGCGGCAGGGGTTGGCAATGAGCAGTTCTTC
NA	TRBJ2-7	NA	TRBV10-3	CATMVGGSYEQYF	TGTGCCACCATGGTCGGGGGATCCTACGAGCAGTACTTC
NA	TRBJ2-2	NA	TRBV5-1	CASSVGHPNTGELFF	TGCGCCAGCAGCGTGGGACACCCGAACACCGGGGAGCTGTTTTTT
few	TRBJ1-2	NA	TRBV11-2	CASSSSYGSGRDYGYTF	TGTGCCAGCAGCTCCTCATATGGGTCTGGGAGGGACTATGGCTACACCTTC
NA	TRBJ1-5	NA	TRBV6-6	CASRKGDSNQPQHF	TGTGCCAGCAGAAAAGGGGATAGCAATCAGCCCCAGCATTTT
NA	TRBJ2-2	TRBD1	TRBV12-5	CASGLPQGAIGELFF	TGTGCTAGTGGTTTGCCCCAGGGGGCAATCGGGGAGCTGTTTTTT
NA	TRBJ2-5	TRBD2	TRBV11-2	CASSSGRLRETQYF	TGTGCCAGCAGTAGCGGGAGGTTAAGAGAGACCCAGTACTTC
few	TRBJ1-2	NA	TRBV11-2	CASRKPGEGNYGYTF	TGTGCCAGCAGAAAACCAGGGGAAGGAAACTATGGCTACACCTTC
NA	TRBJ2-7	TRBD2	TRBV7-9	CASSWGGGRYEQYF	TGTGCCAGCAGCTGGGGCGGGGGGCGGTACGAGCAGTACTTC
NA	TRBJ1-1	TRBD1	TRBV9	CASSPRQGNTEAFF	TGTGCCAGCAGCCCACGACAGGGGAACACTGAAGCTTTCTTT
few	TRBJ1-1	NA	TRBV5-1	CASSPLTPRNTEAFF	TGCGCCAGCAGTCCACTCACCCCGAGGAACACTGAAGCTTTCTTT
NA	TRBJ2-5	TRBD1	TRBV6-6	CASRSDRGWETQYF	TGTGCCAGCCGTAGCGACAGGGGATGGGAGACCCAGTACTTC
few	TRBJ2-3	TRBD2	TRBV30	CAWMFGGRGPDTQYF	TGTGCCTGGATGTTCGGCGGGAGAGGCCCAGATACGCAGTATTTT
NA	TRBJ1-2	NA	TRBV6-4	CASSDTGTYSYGYTF	TGTGCCAGCAGTGACACAGGGACGTATAGCTATGGCTACACCTTC
few	TRBJ1-3	NA	TRBV7-9	CASSSMSDGNTIYF	TGTGCCAGCAGCTCGATGTCAGATGGAAACACCATATATTTT
few	TRBJ2-3	NA	TRBV6-5	CASRVGGKTDTQYF	TGTGCCAGCCGAGTTGGGGGCAAAACAGATACGCAGTATTTT
NA	TRBJ1-2	NA	TRBV5-1	CASSLMQGHGYTF	TGCGCCAGCAGCTTGATGCAGGGCCATGGCTACACCTTC
few	TRBJ2-5	TRBD1	TRBV4-1	CASSQGAGGVETQYF	TGCGCCAGCAGCCAAGGGGCAGGGGGCGTTGAGACCCAGTACTTC
NA	TRBJ2-7	NA	TRBV11-2	CASSLDTGGRFEQYF	TGTGCCAGCAGCTTAGATACGGGGGGCCGATTCGAGCAGTACTTC
NA	TRBJ2-5	TRBD2	TRBV30	CAWSPAVAGQETQYF	TGTGCCTGGAGTCCCGCGGTAGCGGGTCAAGAGACCCAGTACTTC
NA	TRBJ2-7	NA	TRBV11-3	CASSLDAGTYEQYF	TGTGCCAGCAGCTTAGATGCAGGAACCTACGAGCAGTACTTC
few	TRBJ2-7	TRBD1	TRBV9	CASSLTGVSYEQYF	TGTGCCAGCAGCCTTACAGGGGTCTCCTACGAGCAGTACTTC
once	TRBJ2-3	NA	TRBV18	CASSPVGADTQYF	TGTGCCAGCTCACCGGTGGGAGCAGATACGCAGTATTTT
NA	TRBJ2-1	NA	TRBV7-2	CASSYSNEQFF	TGTGCCAGCAGCTACAGTAATGAGCAGTTCTTC
NA	TRBJ1-1	TRBD1	TRBV7-9	CASSLGQGNTEAFF	TGTGCCAGCAGCTTAGGACAGGGGAACACTGAAGCTTTCTTT
NA	TRBJ1-1	TRBD1	TRBV30	CAWKHRGRVNTEAFF	TGTGCCTGGAAGCACAGGGGGCGGGTGAACACTGAAGCTTTCTTT
NA	TRBJ2-3	TRBD1	TRBV30	CACRLIGQGPGDTQYF	TGTGCCTGTAGGCTAATTGGACAGGGACCTGGAGATACGCAGTATTTT
few	TRBJ2-7	NA	TRBV6-6	CASSSRRAYEQYF	TGTGCCAGCAGTTCCCGCCGGGCCTACGAGCAGTACTTC
NA	TRBJ1-2	NA	TRBV12-5	CASGPTGGEHTF	TGTGCTAGTGGTCCCACCGGAGGAGAGCACACCTTC
NA	TRBJ1-1	NA	TRBV5-1	CASSLDPGVNTEAFF	TGCGCCAGCAGCTTGGATCCAGGGGTGAACACTGAAGCTTTCTTT
few	TRBJ1-2	TRBD1	TRBV27	CASKGTGGFVGYTF	TGTGCCAGCAAAGGGACAGGGGGCTTCGTTGGCTACACCTTC
NA	TRBJ1-2	TRBD1	TRBV7-9	CASSPGGLGYGYTF	TGTGCCAGCAGCCCAGGGGGGCTCGGCTATGGCTACACCTTC
NA	TRBJ2-1	NA	TRBV30	CAWTPRRGPYNEQFF	TGTGCCTGGACCCCTAGGAGAGGGCCGTACAATGAGCAGTTCTTC
NA	TRBJ1-2	TRBD1	TRBV6-6	CASGLDPGQGAGGYTF	TGTGCCAGCGGACTAGATCCGGGACAGGGGGCTGGTGGCTACACCTTC
few	TRBJ1-4	NA	TRBV11-3	CASSLRNEKLFF	TGTGCCAGCAGCCTCAGGAATGAAAAACTGTTTTTT
NA	TRBJ1-3	NA	TRBV18	CASSPPMGHGNTIYF	TGTGCCAGCTCACCACCGATGGGACACGGAAACACCATATATTTT
few	TRBJ2-7	NA	TRBV5-1	CASSLEQYEQYF	TGCGCCAGCAGCTTGGAACAGTACGAGCAGTACTTC
NA	TRBJ2-1	NA	TRBV2	CASSRGSYNEQFF	TGTGCCAGCAGTAGGGGCTCCTACAATGAGCAGTTCTTC
NA	TRBJ2-1	TRBD2	TRBV18	CASSPNGKVAGPSYNEQFF	TGTGCCAGCTCACCGAATGGTAAAGTAGCGGGGCCTTCCTACAATGAGCAGTTCTTC
few	TRBJ1-1	NA	TRBV30	CAWTRPGVWETEAFF	TGTGCCTGGACCCGGCCGGGGGTTTGGGAGACTGAAGCTTTCTTT
few	TRBJ2-7	TRBD2	TRBV4-1	CASSHYLGTSGRVGEQYF	TGCGCCAGCAGCCATTATCTCGGGACTAGCGGGAGGGTGGGTGAGCAGTACTTC
few	TRBJ2-5	TRBD2	TRBV19	CASSIALAGTQTTQYF	TGTGCCAGTAGTATAGCTCTAGCGGGCACACAGACAACCCAGTACTTC
few	TRBJ2-3	NA	TRBV5-4	CASSRTVRTTDTQYF	TGTGCCAGCAGCCGGACAGTGAGAACCACAGATACGCAGTATTTT
few	TRBJ1-2	NA	TRBV5-1	CASSLDLSYGYTF	TGCGCCAGCAGCTTGGACCTATCCTATGGCTACACCTTC
few	TRBJ2-5	NA	TRBV29-1	CSAGDRPGQETQYF	TGCAGCGCTGGAGACAGGCCTGGGCAAGAGACCCAGTACTTC
NA	TRBJ1-1	NA	TRBV12-5	CASGPSRGGLRNTEAFF	TGTGCTAGTGGTCCCTCCCGTGGGGGGTTACGGAACACTGAAGCTTTCTTT
NA	TRBJ1-1	NA	TRBV9	CASSVRATSNTEAFF	TGTGCCAGCAGCGTCAGGGCGACCTCGAACACTGAAGCTTTCTTT
few	TRBJ1-1	NA	TRBV6-1	CASSEDGSGTEAFF	TGTGCCAGCAGTGAAGATGGAAGCGGCACTGAAGCTTTCTTT
NA	TRBJ2-3	TRBD1	TRBV5-1	CASSPGQVFGTQYF	TGCGCCAGCAGCCCGGGACAGGTTTTTGGTACGCAGTATTTT
NA	TRBJ2-1	NA	TRBV9	CASSVGVDSYNEQFF	TGTGCCAGCAGCGTAGGTGTGGACTCGTACAATGAGCAGTTCTTC
NA	TRBJ1-1	TRBD1	TRBV2	CASRGQGSTEAFF	TGTGCCAGCAGGGGACAGGGAAGCACTGAAGCTTTCTTT
NA	TRBJ1-5	NA	TRBV30	CAWSVGGSKQPQHF	TGTGCCTGGAGTGTTGGGGGGTCCAAGCAGCCCCAGCATTTT
NA	TRBJ1-5	NA	TRBV19	CASSIGPQGIRQPQHF	TGTGCCAGTAGTATAGGGCCACAGGGCATTAGGCAGCCCCAGCATTTT
few	TRBJ2-7	TRBD2	TRBV29-1	CSVTREGLTYEQYF	TGCAGCGTTACACGGGAGGGGCTTACCTACGAGCAGTACTTC
few	TRBJ2-7	TRBD2	TRBV5-6	CASSLAGGSGRGEQYF	TGTGCCAGCAGCTTGGCTGGGGGTAGCGGGAGAGGCGAGCAGTACTTC
once	TRBJ2-1	TRBD2	TRBV6-5	CASSPGRISLRGQFF	TGTGCCAGCAGCCCCGGGAGGATTAGCCTACGCGGGCAGTTCTTC
NA	TRBJ2-2	TRBD2	TRBV6-5	CASRAGGINTGELFF	TGTGCCAGCAGGGCGGGGGGAATAAACACCGGGGAGCTGTTTTTT